This passage covers 27 T cell receptor beta chains from one sample sequenced in a study of cytomegalovirus exposure and HLA in healthy donors. PCR was performed using 60 Vbeta and 13 Jbeta primers. The assay was immunoSEQ multiplex PCR, and TCRdb's table has in-frame clones only and misses some. The table records about 140,000 clones, approximately 83% of them present only once. Material for sequencing was PBMCs. These receptor sequences come from a male donor in good health and CMV-seronegative.

This chain links TRBV28 with TRBJ2-1; 9 bases map to TRBD2. V lost 10 bases to trimming and J lost 3 bases; unmatched junction nucleotides: 4. The CDR3 has 13 amino acids. Germline V gene data show CDR1 as MDHEN and CDR2 as SYDVKM. CDR3 nucleotides: TGTGCCACCCATAGCGGGAGCTACAATGAGCAGTTCTTC. Translating it yields CATHSGSYNEQFF.

The chain joins TRBV5-8 to TRBJ2-1; 8 bases agree with TRBD2. CDR3 length equals 14 residues. Germline V gene sequence: CDR1 SGHTS, CDR2 YDEGEE. The V and J ends lost 6 bases and 3 bases, in that order; junction bases with no gene match: 5. In DNA form, the CDR3 reads TGTGCCAGCAATGAGCGGGAGAACTACAATGAGCAGTTCTTC. Protein sequence: CASNERENYNEQFF.

CDR3 DNA: TGCGCCAGGAGGGGGACTAGCTCCTACGAGCAGTACTTC. It specifies CARRGTSSYEQYF. V gene TRBV4-3 combines with J gene TRBJ2-7, with TRBD2 matching 8 bases. The CDR3 runs 13 residues. Trimming at V came to 9 bases and at J to 0 bases, leaving 4 bases not matched to a gene. CDR1 and CDR2 (germline): LGHNA, YSLEER.

This clone has a handful of counts. The germline gene is not matched at one end of the junction; a read error may be the cause. The chain carries TRBV7-3 and TRBJ2-7, with 8 nucleotides matching TRBD2. The CDR3 spans 13 residues. Germline V gene data show CDR1 as SGHTA and CDR2 as FQGTGA. Here the CDR3 reads CASSSGGGTEITF. For the CDR3, the DNA is TGTGCCAGCAGCTCAGGCGGGGGGACCGAGATTACCTTC.

The gene calls are TRBV27 and TRBJ1-4; D is perhaps TRBD1 (6 bases). CDR1 is MNHEY and CDR2 is SMNVEV in the germline V gene (reference sequence). CDR3 size: 17 residues. V shed 3 bases and J shed 4 bases, with 18 bases lying between them. This chain's CDR3 is CASSFSSSGEINEKLFF. Written as DNA, the CDR3 is TGTGCCAGCAGTTTCAGCTCTTCAGGGGAAATTAATGAAAAACTGTTTTTT.

This chain links TRBV4-1 with TRBJ2-7; D remains ambiguous. The CDR3 has 15 amino acids. With 1 base removed from V and 3 bases from J, the gap between germline ends came to 13 bases. Germline V CDR1 and CDR2: MGHRA, YSYEKL. CDR3 protein: CASSQAPSVIYEQYF. The CDR3 DNA reads as TGCGCCAGCAGCCAAGCCCCAAGCGTGATCTACGAGCAGTACTTC.

V usage is TRBV7-2 and J usage is TRBJ2-7, with TRBD1 identical over 9 bases. The CDR3 runs to 15 residues. Germline lookup yields CDR1 SGHTA and CDR2 FQGNSA. V dropped 0 bases and J dropped 6; count of bases not matched to a gene: 6. The CDR3 sequence is CASSLAGTGTSEQYF. The CDR3 bases are TGTGCCAGCAGCTTAGCGGGGACAGGGACCAGCGAGCAGTACTTC.

The chain employs TRBV5-6 and TRBJ2-7; D is ambiguous. Germline V gives CDR1 SGHDT, CDR2 YYEEEE. This CDR3 contains 11 residues. Trimming removed 3 bases at V and 2 bases at J, with 3 bases between. CDR3 region: CASSSTYEQYF. Written as DNA, the CDR3 is TGTGCCAGCAGCTCTACCTACGAGCAGTACTTC.

V gene TRBV11-2 combines with J gene TRBJ1-2; D gene ambiguous. The CDR3 is 14 residues long. CDR1 and CDR2 from the germline V gene are SGHAT and FQNNGV. V lost 1 base and J lost 6, with 12 bases in between. The CDR3 region is CASSLVAGIDGYTF. In nucleotides, the CDR3 is TGTGCCAGCAGCTTAGTTGCAGGCATCGATGGCTACACCTTC.

The chain employs TRBV4-3 and TRBJ2-3; tentatively, D is TRBD1 (6 bases). V was pared by 0 bases and J by 2 bases, with 15 bases between. The germline CDR1 and CDR2 sequences are LGHNA and YSLEER. The CDR3 has 17 residues. CDR3 sequence reads: CASSQDMGWGLTDTQYF. Here the CDR3 DNA reads TGCGCCAGCAGCCAAGATATGGGCTGGGGGCTCACAGATACGCAGTATTTT.

The J gene is TRBJ2-3, the V gene TRBV7-2; 12 bases agree with TRBD2. The V gene's germline CDR1 is SGHTA and CDR2 FQGNSA. The CDR3 contains 14 residues. V shed 6 bases, J shed 5 bases, and the junction held 3 bases outside the gene matches. The CDR3 spells CASRPGLAGDTQYF. The DNA of the CDR3 is TGTGCCAGCAGACCGGGACTAGCGGGAGATACGCAGTATTTT.

CDR3 amino acids: CASSQGTYNEQFF. CDR3 nucleotide sequence: TGTGCCAGCAGTCAGGGGACCTACAATGAGCAGTTCTTC. This sequence joins TRBV6-5 and TRBJ2-1; tentative D call: TRBD1 (6 bases). CDR3 length: 13 residues. Germline CDR1 is MNHEY and CDR2 is SVGAGI. The ends were cut back, 5 bases at V and 2 bases at J, with 7 bases in the middle.

The chain is built from TRBV4-2 and TRBJ1-2, with unresolved D. The germline CDR1 and CDR2 sequences are LGHNA and YNFKEQ. Trimming stripped 0 bases from V and 8 bases from J, with 19 bases between. The CDR3 loop spans 16 amino acids. As DNA, the CDR3 is TGTGCCAGCAGCCAAGAAAGCGGCAATGGAGATTGGGGCTACACCTTC. Its protein is CASSQESGNGDWGYTF.

On this clone itself: One end of the junction is discordant with germline, which a read error may explain. V is TRBV28 and J is TRBJ1-2; no definite D call. The CDR3 extends over 11 amino acids. Per the germline V gene, CDR1 is MDHEN and CDR2 is SYDVKM. The DNA for the CDR3 is TGTGCCAGCAGTGAGAACTACGGCTACACCTTC. It specifies CASSENYGYTF.

The count of this clone is one. The genes are TRBV30 and TRBJ2-5; D unclear. CDR3 size: 13 residues. Germline CDR1 and CDR2: GTSNPN and SVGIG (reference sequence). Trimming took 0 bases from V and 0 from J, leaving 5 bases between them. CDR3 protein: CAWSVEYQETQYF. DNA of the CDR3: TGTGCCTGGAGTGTAGAGTACCAAGAGACCCAGTACTTC. The full variable domain, with the rest looked up from reference TRBV30 and TRBJ2-5, is SQTIHQWPATLVQPVGSPLSLECTVEGTSNPNLYWYRQAAGRGLQLLFYSVGIGQISSEVPQNLSASRPQDRQFILSSKKLLLSDSGFYLCAWSVEYQETQYFGPGTRLLVL.

This clone was recorded a few times. The rearrangement joins TRBV9 to TRBJ2-3; 11 bases agree with TRBD2. The V gene end was trimmed by 0 bases and the J gene end by 6 bases; junction bases not matched to a gene: 9. The length of the CDR3 is 17 residues. From germline, CDR1 is SGDLS and CDR2 YYNGEE. The CDR3 protein is CASSVDLSSGGLDTQYF. CDR3 DNA: TGTGCCAGCAGCGTAGATTTGTCTAGCGGGGGGCTCGATACGCAGTATTTT.

The rearrangement joins TRBV7-2 to TRBJ2-7, with 8 positions matching TRBD1. The germline V gene encodes CDR1 SGHTA and CDR2 FQGNSA. CDR3 size: 13 residues. V dropped 2 bases and J dropped 5; count of bases not matched to a gene: 2. CDR3 region: CASSLRQGHEQYF. The CDR3 region has the DNA TGTGCCAGCAGCTTAAGACAGGGGCACGAGCAGTACTTC.

The count of this clone is one. V and J are TRBV9 and TRBJ2-3; 7 bases are shared with TRBD2. V lost 3 bases and J lost 0; bases outside the gene matches: 7. There are 16 residues in the CDR3. Germline V gene lookup returns CDR1 SGDLS and CDR2 YYNGEE. The CDR3 DNA reads as TGTGCCAGCAGCGCCCATTTGCGGGAGAGCACAGATACGCAGTATTTT. It encodes CASSAHLRESTDTQYF.

The J gene is TRBJ1-2, the V gene TRBV30; 10 bases fit TRBD1. CDR3 length equals 14 residues. The germline V gene has CDR1 GTSNPN and CDR2 SVGIG (reference sequence). The junction had 3 bases not matched to a gene; V was cut back by 5 bases and J by 0 bases. CDR3 amino acids: CAWGQGVSNYGYTF. The CDR3 DNA reads TGTGCCTGGGGACAGGGGGTTTCTAACTATGGCTACACCTTC.

This clone was counted a few times. The chain combines TRBV9 with TRBJ2-7, with D hard to call. Per germline, CDR1 SGDLS and CDR2 YYNGEE. This CDR3 is 14 amino acids long. V was pared by 0 bases and J by 4 bases, with 11 bases between. CDR3: CASSVGVSSYEQYF. The CDR3 DNA sequence: TGTGCCAGCAGCGTAGGCGTTAGTAGTTACGAGCAGTACTTC.

V usage is TRBV5-4 and J usage is TRBJ2-7, with 10 nucleotides matching TRBD2. The CDR3 sequence is 16 residues long. Germline lookup yields CDR1 SGHNT and CDR2 YYREEE (reference sequence). J was trimmed by 1 base and V by 5 bases; bases with no gene match: 9. The CDR3 bases are TGTGCCAGCAGACCGTCCTTAGCGGGAGGTTCCTACGAGCAGTACTTC. Translation gives CASRPSLAGGSYEQYF.

The rearrangement links TRBV5-1 to TRBJ2-2, with TRBD2 matching over 11 bases. V trimming: 4 bases; J trimming: 8 bases; junction bases outside the gene matches: 10. The CDR3 contains 16 residues. Germline assignment: CDR1 SGHRS and CDR2 YFSETQ. The CDR3, as DNA: TGCGCCAGCAGCAGAGGGACAGGGACTAGCGGTGGGGAGCTGTTTTTT. It codes for CASSRGTGTSGGELFF.

This chain links TRBV29-1 with TRBJ2-3, with 12 bases aligning to TRBD2. The CDR3 totals 15 residues. Germline-derived CDR1 and CDR2 are SQVTM and ANQGSEA. The junction had 5 bases not matched to a gene; V was cut back by 4 bases and J by 3 bases. For the CDR3, the DNA is TGCAGCGTTGGGAGACTAGCGGGGGATACAGATACGCAGTATTTT. The encoded protein is CSVGRLAGDTDTQYF.

V usage is TRBV30 and J usage is TRBJ1-3; D ambiguous. This CDR3 is 13 amino acids long. Trimming took off 1 base at V and 4 bases at J, with 8 bases between the two ends. The V gene's germline CDR1 is GTSNPN and CDR2 SVGIG (reference sequence). Written as DNA, the CDR3 is TGTGCCTGGAGTGGAGGGAAAGGAAACACCATATATTTT. It codes for CAWSGGKGNTIYF.

The rearrangement uses TRBV12-1 and TRBJ2-7; the D call of TRBD2 is as the table states it, not checked on the DNA. TRBV12-1 is listed as a pseudogene. The CDR3 sequence is 17 residues long. CDR3 residues: CASSLPKTSGRSDEQYF. CDR3 sequence (DNA): TGTGCCAGCAGCTTACCCAAAACTAGCGGGAGGTCGGACGAGCAGTACTTC.

V gene TRBV19 combines with J gene TRBJ2-7, with 10 bases lining up with TRBD1. The J segment lost 3 bases and the V segment lost 4 bases, leaving 3 bases of the junction unmatched. This CDR3 is 14 amino acids long. CDR1 LNHDA and CDR2 SQIVND come from the germline V gene (reference sequence). CDR3 in DNA: TGTGCCAGTAGTAGCCGGGACAGGGGCTACGAGCAGTACTTC. Its protein product is CASSSRDRGYEQYF.

The genes are TRBV30 and TRBJ2-7; 8 nucleotides align to TRBD2. Germline V lookup: CDR1 GTSNPN, CDR2 SVGIG (reference sequence). The CDR3 loop spans 13 amino acids. J lost 1 base, V lost 4 bases, and 3 bases had no gene match. The CDR3 is CAWKRELSYEQYF. The CDR3 DNA follows: TGTGCCTGGAAGCGGGAGCTGTCCTACGAGCAGTACTTC.